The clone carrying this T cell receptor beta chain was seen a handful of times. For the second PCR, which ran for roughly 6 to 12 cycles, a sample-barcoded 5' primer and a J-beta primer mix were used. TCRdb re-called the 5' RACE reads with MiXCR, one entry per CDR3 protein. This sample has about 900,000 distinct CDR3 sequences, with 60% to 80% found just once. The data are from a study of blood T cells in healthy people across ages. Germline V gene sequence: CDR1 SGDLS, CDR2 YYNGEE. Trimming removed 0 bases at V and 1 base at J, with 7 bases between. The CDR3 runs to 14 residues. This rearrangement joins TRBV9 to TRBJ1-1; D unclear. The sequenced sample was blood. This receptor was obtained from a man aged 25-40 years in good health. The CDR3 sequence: CASSVGVQNTEAFF. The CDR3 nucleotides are TGTGCCAGCAGCGTAGGAGTGCAGAACACTGAAGCTTTCTTT.